What follows are 25 T cell receptor beta chains derived from one specimen sequenced in a study of T cell repertoires in cytomegalovirus infection. TCRdb processed the reads anew with MiXCR; each CDR3 protein has one entry. The sample includes around 310,000 distinct CDR3 sequences, 25% to 30% of them seen just once. No antigen has been identified for these receptors. Sequenced material: cultured PBMCs, taken from culture after CMV antigen stimulation. These receptor sequences come from a human donor in good health (CMV status not recorded). Some clones in this sample may be carry-over from other donors' samples.

The J gene is TRBJ2-1, the V gene TRBV7-2, with a tentative D call TRBD2 (6 bases). Trimming removed 4 bases at V and 6 bases at J, with 10 bases between. Germline V gene data show CDR1 as SGHTA and CDR2 as FQGNSA. This CDR3 contains 13 residues. The CDR3 bases are TGTGCCAGCAGCTCGACTAGTTTCAATGAGCAGTTCTTC. Its protein product is CASSSTSFNEQFF. Variable domain in full (rest from reference TRBV7-2 and TRBJ2-1): GAGVSQSPSNKVTEKGKDVELRCDPISGHTALYWYRQSLGQGLEFLIYFQGNSAPDKSGLPSDRFSAERTGGSVSTLTIQRTQQEDSAVYLCASSSTSFNEQFFGPGTRLTVL.

The chain couples TRBV9 to TRBJ2-3; TRBD2 agrees at 8 bases. CDR1 and CDR2 (germline): SGDLS, YYNGEE. This CDR3 is built from 16 residues. V was pared by 0 bases and J by 4 bases, with 7 bases of the junction left unmatched. The CDR3 here is CASSVDGGRSPDTQYF. Here the CDR3 DNA reads TGTGCCAGCAGCGTAGACGGCGGGAGGTCCCCAGATACGCAGTATTTT.

The J gene is TRBJ1-5, the V gene TRBV28; TRBD1 agrees at 10 bases. V dropped 3 bases and J dropped 5; count of bases not matched to a gene: 4. CDR1 and CDR2 from the germline V gene are MDHEN and SYDVKM. The CDR3 is 15 amino acids. CDR3 nucleotide sequence: TGTGCCAGCAGTTTCGGGACAGGGGAATATCAGCCCCAGCATTTT. Translation: CASSFGTGEYQPQHF.

This clonotype was counted only a few times. V usage is TRBV19 and J usage is TRBJ2-5; maybe TRBD1 (5 bases). The germline CDR1 and CDR2 sequences are LNHDA and SQIVND (reference sequence). This CDR3 has 13 residues. The V and J ends lost 6 bases and 4 bases respectively, with 12 bases between them. CDR3 protein: CASRATGAETQYF. The CDR3 region has the DNA TGTGCCAGTAGGGCCACTGGGGCAGAGACCCAGTACTTC.

For this clonotype: The junction departs from germline at one end; a sequencing error may be responsible. This chain links TRBV5-3 with TRBJ1-3; 9 bases agree with TRBD1. TRBV5-3 falls under the ORF class, with uncertain function. The CDR3 loop spans 15 amino acids. The CDR3 sequence is CASSLQGAPGNTIYF. The CDR3 DNA reads TGTGCCAGCAGCTTACAGGGGGCGCCTGGAAACACCATATATTTT.

There are many counts of this clonotype. The CDR3 spells CASSLAGGLAYNEQFF. In nucleotides, the CDR3 is TGTGCCAGCAGCTTAGCGGGCGGCCTAGCATACAATGAGCAGTTCTTC. V gene TRBV7-2 combines with J gene TRBJ2-1; tentative D call: TRBD2 (5 bases). The V gene lost 0 bases and the J gene lost 4 bases, with 13 bases spanning the gap. This CDR3 is 16 amino acids long. CDR1 and CDR2 (germline): SGHTA, FQGNSA.

At least ten counts were recorded for this clonotype. The chain has TRBV7-2 and TRBJ2-4; D possibly corresponds to TRBD2 (5 bases). From germline, CDR1 is SGHTA and CDR2 FQGNSA. The germline V and J ends were trimmed by 2 bases and 8 bases, with 13 bases remaining between them. There are 14 residues in the CDR3. Written as DNA, the CDR3 is TGTGCCAGCAGCTTACAAACCAAGGAGGACATTCAGTACTTC. Translation: CASSLQTKEDIQYF.

This clonotype appeared many times. The chain is built from TRBV11-2 and TRBJ2-1; maybe TRBD1 (5 bases). Germline assignment: CDR1 SGHAT and CDR2 FQNNGV. The length of the CDR3 is 14 residues. V lost 6 bases and J 6 bases, leaving 15 bases between the germline ends. This CDR3 reads CASRGISRANEQFF. The CDR3 region has the DNA TGTGCCAGCAGGGGTATCAGCAGGGCCAATGAGCAGTTCTTC. Together with reference TRBV11-2 and TRBJ2-1, the CDR3 gives the full variable domain: EAGVAQSPRYKIIEKRQSVAFWCNPISGHATLYWYQQILGQGPKLLIQFQNNGVVDDSQLPKDRFSAERLKGVDSTLKIQPAKLEDSAVYLCASRGISRANEQFFGPGTRLTVL.

This clonotype was counted only a few times. The chain is built from TRBV6-1 and TRBJ2-3; D unclear. The V gene's germline CDR1 is MNHNS and CDR2 SASEGT. V was shortened by 5 bases and J by 6 bases, with 15 bases between the two germline ends. The CDR3 is 14 amino acids. In nucleotides, the CDR3 is TGTGCCAGCAGTAGAAGACCGAGCGCGGATACGCAGTATTTT. Protein product: CASSRRPSADTQYF.

The genes are TRBV20-1 and TRBJ2-3, with 8 bases aligning to TRBD1. Germline lookup yields CDR1 DFQATT and CDR2 SNEGSKA (reference sequence). CDR3 length: 15 amino acids. V was clipped by 6 bases and J by 0 bases; unmatched bases: 8. In DNA, the CDR3 is TGCAGTGCGACCGGGACAGGTACTAGCACAGATACGCAGTATTTT. Protein product: CSATGTGTSTDTQYF.

The V call is TRBV6-2 or TRBV6-3, the J call TRBJ1-2; 7 bases are shared with TRBD1. The CDR3 has 15 residues. Germline-derived CDR1 and CDR2 are MNHEY and SVGEGT. J lost 1 base, V lost 5 bases, and 7 bases had no gene match. The CDR3 region has the DNA TGTGCCAGCAGTCGAGGGACAGAAGATAACTATGGCTACACCTTC. Encoded protein: CASSRGTEDNYGYTF.

The rearrangement joins TRBV6-5 to TRBJ1-2; TRBD1 is a possible D gene (6 bases). CDR1 and CDR2 from the germline V gene are MNHEY and SVGAGI. The CDR3 covers 15 residues. The V gene lost 6 bases and the J gene lost 1 base, with 15 bases spanning the gap. The DNA for the CDR3 is TGTGCCAGCAGGTTGACAGGAGCTTATAACTATGGCTACACCTTC. It translates to CASRLTGAYNYGYTF.

The table lists this clonotype with a few counts. V is TRBV15 and J is TRBJ1-5, with D maybe TRBD1 (5 bases). V was clipped by 0 bases and J by 4 bases, with 7 bases between them. The CDR3 length is 14 residues. CDR1 and CDR2 from the germline V gene are LNHNV and YYDKDF (reference sequence). DNA of the CDR3: TGTGCCACCAGCAGAGACAGGGTAAATCAGCCCCAGCATTTT. Protein product: CATSRDRVNQPQHF.

This clonotype was counted many times. This chain connects TRBV7-2 to TRBJ2-2; D unclear. The V end was cut by 1 base, the J end by 4 bases, with 7 bases between. The length of the CDR3 is 14 residues. Per germline, CDR1 SGHTA and CDR2 FQGNSA. Here the CDR3 reads CASSLGPGTGELFF. DNA of the CDR3: TGTGCCAGCAGCTTAGGCCCCGGCACCGGGGAGCTGTTTTTT.

This clonotype was counted once. The chain employs TRBV19 and TRBJ2-3; TRBD2 matches 12 bases. In germline, CDR1 is LNHDA, CDR2 SQIVND (reference sequence). This CDR3 is 14 amino acids long. V trimming: 10 bases; J trimming: 6 bases; junction bases outside the gene matches: 8. CDR3 sequence: CATKTSGSGDTQYF. As DNA, the CDR3 is TGTGCCACTAAGACTAGCGGGAGCGGTGATACGCAGTATTTT.

This chain joins TRBV29-1 and TRBJ1-5; D might be TRBD1 (5 bases). The germline V and J ends were trimmed by 8 bases and 6 bases, with 26 bases remaining between them. The CDR3 has 16 amino acids. Germline CDR1 SQVTM, CDR2 ANQGSEA. CDR3 in DNA: TGCAGCATTTTGCTACCGGGCTCCAGGGAAGGTCAGCCCCAGCATTTT. Translated: CSILLPGSREGQPQHF.

For the CDR3, the DNA is TGTGCCATCAGGGAGGACAGGGGAAATCAGCCCCAGCATTTT. Translation: CAIREDRGNQPQHF. The V gene is TRBV10-3, the J gene TRBJ1-5, with 9 bases identical to TRBD1. This CDR3 region has 14 residues. After removal of 6 bases from V and 4 bases from J, the junction contained 4 bases not matched to a gene. Looked up from germline, CDR1 is ENHRY and CDR2 is SYGVKD.

V is TRBV28 and J is TRBJ1-4; D remains ambiguous. The CDR3 is 13 residues long. Germline CDR1 reads MDHEN; CDR2 reads SYDVKM. Trimming removed 5 bases from V and 10 bases from J, with 14 bases in between. The CDR3 loop is CASSPQTTGKLFF. The CDR3 nucleotides read TGTGCCAGCAGTCCCCAAACGACGGGAAAACTGTTTTTT.

Only a few counts were recorded for this clonotype. The DNA of the CDR3 is TGTGCCAGCAGCCCCACAGGGTGGGGTCGGAATTCACCCCTCCACTTT. Its translation: CASSPTGWGRNSPLHF. J is TRBJ1-6 and V is TRBV7-2; D is perhaps TRBD1 (6 bases). The CDR3 totals 16 residues. The V end was cut by 5 bases, the J end by 7 bases, with 18 bases between. Germline V lookup: CDR1 SGHTA, CDR2 FQGNSA. Drawing the rest from reference TRBV7-2 and TRBJ1-6, the complete variable domain is GAGVSQSPSNKVTEKGKDVELRCDPISGHTALYWYRQSLGQGLEFLIYFQGNSAPDKSGLPSDRFSAERTGGSVSTLTIQRTQQEDSAVYLCASSPTGWGRNSPLHFGNGTRLTVT.

In this sample, this clonotype turned up a few times. The chain uses TRBV7-3 and TRBJ1-1; D is ambiguous. The V gene's germline CDR1 is SGHTA and CDR2 FQGTGA. The germline V and J ends were trimmed by 3 bases and 1 base, with 6 bases remaining between them. The CDR3 loop spans 13 amino acids. This chain's CDR3 is CASSFRANTEAFF. The DNA of the CDR3 is TGTGCCAGCAGCTTTCGAGCGAACACTGAAGCTTTCTTT.

The table lists this clonotype with many counts. This chain uses TRBV7-8 with TRBJ1-1; weak D call: TRBD1 (6 bases). Trimming left V 4 bases short and J 0 bases short, with 9 bases between. CDR3 length: 14 amino acids. Per germline, CDR1 SGHVS and CDR2 FQNEAQ. The CDR3 loop reads CASSSGHLNTEAFF. CDR3 DNA: TGTGCCAGCAGCTCGGGACACTTGAACACTGAAGCTTTCTTT.

This clonotype was seen only once. The V call is TRBV20-1, the J call TRBJ2-3; D is undetermined. The CDR3 loop spans 16 amino acids. CDR1 DFQATT and CDR2 SNEGSKA come from the germline V gene (reference sequence). V dropped 6 bases and J dropped 0 bases, with 19 bases sitting between them. CDR3 nucleotide sequence: TGCAGTGCCATCTCCCTTAGCTCAACTAGCACAGATACGCAGTATTTT. Its protein is CSAISLSSTSTDTQYF.

V usage is TRBV12-3 or TRBV12-4 and J usage is TRBJ1-1; 8 positions match TRBD1. V shed 1 base, J shed 13 bases, and the junction held 11 bases outside the gene matches. This CDR3 has 14 amino acids. The CDR3 nucleotides read TGTGCCAGCAGTTTAGACCGGGACAGGTCAGTTGTTTTCTTT. It yields the protein CASSLDRDRSVVFF.

This clonotype was detected ten times or more. The chain is built from TRBV5-5 and TRBJ1-2, with D hard to call. Germline CDR1 SGHKS, CDR2 YYEKEE (reference sequence). There are 14 residues in the CDR3. V was pared by 4 bases and J by 0 bases, with 10 bases between. DNA of the CDR3: TGTGCCAGCAGCCATACAAAGGCTAACTATGGCTACACCTTC. As protein: CASSHTKANYGYTF.

The J gene is TRBJ1-1, the V gene TRBV7-2; 7 bases line up with TRBD1. Germline V gene sequence: CDR1 SGHTA, CDR2 FQGNSA. This CDR3 is built from 11 residues. Trimming at V came to 8 bases and at J to 6 bases, leaving 3 bases not matched to a gene. The CDR3 DNA reads TGTGCCAGCCGACAGGGAGCTGAAGCTTTCTTT. It codes for CASRQGAEAFF.